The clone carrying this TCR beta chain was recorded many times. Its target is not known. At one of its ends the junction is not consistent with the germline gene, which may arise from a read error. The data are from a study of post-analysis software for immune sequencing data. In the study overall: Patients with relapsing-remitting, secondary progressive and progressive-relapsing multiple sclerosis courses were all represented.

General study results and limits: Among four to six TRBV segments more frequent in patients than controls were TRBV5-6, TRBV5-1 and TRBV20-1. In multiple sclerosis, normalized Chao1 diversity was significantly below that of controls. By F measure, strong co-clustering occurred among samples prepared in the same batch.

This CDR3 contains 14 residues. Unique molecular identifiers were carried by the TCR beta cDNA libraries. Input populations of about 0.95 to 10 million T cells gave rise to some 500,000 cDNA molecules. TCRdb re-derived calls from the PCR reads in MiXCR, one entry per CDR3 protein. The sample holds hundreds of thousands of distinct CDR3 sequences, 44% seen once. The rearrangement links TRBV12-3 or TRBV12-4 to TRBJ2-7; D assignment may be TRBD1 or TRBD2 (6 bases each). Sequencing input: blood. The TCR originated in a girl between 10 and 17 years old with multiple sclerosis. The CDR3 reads CASSPQGLSYEQYF. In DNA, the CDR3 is TGCGCCAGCAGCCCACAGGGACTCTCCTACGAGCAGTACTTC.